Included here is one TCR beta chain sequence, with context. With 5 bases clipped from V and 4 bases from J, the junction kept 7 bases outside the gene matches. Germline V gene lookup returns CDR1 MNHEY and CDR2 SMNVEV (reference sequence). The length of the CDR3 is 14 residues. The data originate from a study of blood T cell repertoires in COVID-19. As for the study in general: The origin of the acute and convalescent COVID-19 samples was the United States, Italy and Spain. T cells, B-cell-depleted T cells, or PBMCs provided the cDNA or gDNA that served as material.

Original analysis: Quantification of nucleated cells was approximated via reference gene primer amplification. Sequenced by immunoSEQ multiplex PCR; TCRdb stores in-frame clones only, minus some. V, J and clone size derive from that table, while D and trimming were established from the DNA sequence. The sample consists of under 250,000 clones, 85% to 90% of them appearing once. The genes are TRBV27 and TRBJ1-2, with 7 bases aligning to TRBD1. This clonotype was sampled from a man in his 60s with acute or convalescent COVID-19. The sequencing input was peripheral blood. CDR3 DNA: TGTGCCAGCAGTCCCCCGGGGACAGCCTATGGCTACACCTTC. It encodes CASSPPGTAYGYTF.